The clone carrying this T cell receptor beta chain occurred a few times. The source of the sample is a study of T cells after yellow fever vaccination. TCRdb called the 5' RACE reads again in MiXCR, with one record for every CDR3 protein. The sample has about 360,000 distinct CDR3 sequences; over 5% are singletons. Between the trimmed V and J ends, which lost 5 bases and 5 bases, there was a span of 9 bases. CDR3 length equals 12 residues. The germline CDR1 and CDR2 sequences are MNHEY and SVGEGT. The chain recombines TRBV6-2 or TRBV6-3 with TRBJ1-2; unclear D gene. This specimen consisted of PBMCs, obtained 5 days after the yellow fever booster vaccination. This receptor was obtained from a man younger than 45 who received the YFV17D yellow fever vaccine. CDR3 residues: CASSGVGYGYTF. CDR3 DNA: TGTGCCAGCAGTGGAGTGGGATATGGCTACACCTTC.